This T cell receptor (beta chain) came from a study of CD8 T cells in ankylosing spondylitis. Study-wide results and caveats: Typical of ankylosing spondylitis blood, it appeared, was a TCR beta motif of fewer than 10 highly homologous variants. Disease-linked clones reportedly showed significant enrichment in matched ankylosing spondylitis synovial fluid. Previously reported in reactive arthritis synovial fluid and blood were some of the motif variants. Relatively rare in peripheral blood, disease-linked clones were also CD8+.

The ends were cut back, 0 bases at V and 4 bases at J, with 10 bases in the middle. In germline, CDR1 is LGHNA, CDR2 YSLEER. The CDR3 covers 15 residues. Using its own MiXCR run on the 5' RACE reads, TCRdb lists one record per CDR3 protein. Of about 250,000 distinct CDR3 sequences in the sample, approximately 8.4% were seen once. This clonotype was counted ten times or more. The antigen is unknown. The sequence derives from a female donor with ankylosing spondylitis or in good health (not recorded which). Specimen: blood, either unsorted or a sorted T cell fraction (not recorded which). This chain links TRBV4-3 with TRBJ1-3; no clear D gene. The CDR3 DNA is TGCGCCAGCAGCCAAGACAGAAGTTCAGGAAACACCATATATTTT. As protein: CASSQDRSSGNTIYF.